This T cell receptor (beta chain) was recorded in a study of vaccination effects on CD4 cells after COVID-19. The CDR3 has 14 amino acids. V dropped 2 bases and J dropped 2; count of bases not matched to a gene: 3. The germline V gene has CDR1 MNHEY and CDR2 SVGAGI. A remark on this clone: Its specificity is unknown.

Assay used: immunoSEQ multiplex PCR; TCRdb lists only in-frame clones, some missing. The sample has 20,000 to 30,000 clones, more than 65% seen once. Ahead of sequencing, the ViraFEST assay grew antigen-specific CD4+ T cells using viral peptide pools. CD4+ T cell isolation took place after 10 days of culture. Each participant received a vaccine that was either BNT162b2 or mRNA-1273, given as two doses. The V call is TRBV6-5, the J call TRBJ2-7; 7 bases agree with TRBD1. Source: CD4+ T cells from PBMCs cultured with SARS-CoV-2 spike peptides, taken after COVID-19 vaccination. The sequence was collected from a human donor who received a COVID-19 vaccine. The CDR3 sequence: CASSYAQGTYEQYF. CDR3 in DNA: TGTGCCAGCAGTTACGCACAGGGGACCTACGAGCAGTACTTC.